The next 23 T cell receptor beta chains were all read from a single sample in a study of blood T cell repertoires in COVID-19. Some clones are missing from TCRdb's copy, which holds only in-frame ones; the method was immunoSEQ multiplex PCR. Among about 250,000 clones listed, roughly 84% were seen once. The sequencing sample was made of peripheral blood. The receptors derive from a person aged 65 to 85 with COVID-19, enrolled during active disease.

The gene calls are TRBV5-1 and TRBJ2-7; TRBD2 matches 10 bases. Germline-derived CDR1 and CDR2 are SGHRS and YFSETQ. V lost 4 bases and J lost 2; bases outside the gene matches: 9. The CDR3 contains 16 residues. The chain's CDR3 is CASSPDGTSVTYEQYF. The CDR3 bases are TGCGCCAGCAGCCCCGACGGGACTAGCGTTACCTACGAGCAGTACTTC.

The rearrangement uses TRBV12-1 and TRBJ2-5; the listed D gene, TRBD1, was not tested against the DNA. TRBV12-1 is listed as a pseudogene. The CDR3 spans 16 residues. The CDR3 nucleotides read TGTGCCAGCAGCTTACGAATAGGACAGGCAGAAGAGACCCAGTACTTC. This translates into CASSLRIGQAEETQYF.

This chain joins TRBV7-9 and TRBJ1-1, with 11 bases fitting TRBD1. CDR3 length: 15 residues. Germline CDR1 and CDR2: SEHNR and FQNEAQ (reference sequence). The V and J ends lost 5 bases and 5 bases, in that order; junction bases with no gene match: 7. CDR3 amino acids: CASSRRTGGTTEAFF. The CDR3 DNA is TGTGCCAGCAGCAGAAGGACAGGGGGCACGACTGAAGCTTTCTTT.

The chain is built from TRBV9 and TRBJ1-6; 12 bases agree with TRBD1. V was pared by 0 bases and J by 4 bases, with 14 bases of the junction left unmatched. Germline V CDR1 and CDR2: SGDLS, YYNGEE. This CDR3 is 21 amino acids long. The CDR3 nucleotides read TGTGCCAGCAGCGTAGGTCCGGGGGGACAGGGGGCGATTGGATATAATTCACCCCTCCACTTT. Residues: CASSVGPGGQGAIGYNSPLHF.

The genes are TRBV6-2 or TRBV6-3 and TRBJ2-7; 10 positions agree with TRBD2. The CDR3 consists of 14 residues. CDR1 MNHEY and CDR2 SVGEGT come from the germline V gene. V lost 6 bases to trimming and J lost 2 bases; unmatched junction nucleotides: 4. The CDR3, as DNA: TGTGCCAGCAGCCAGCGGGAGGGGGCCTACGAGCAGTACTTC. It translates to CASSQREGAYEQYF.

V is TRBV28 and J is TRBJ2-5; D is perhaps TRBD2 (5 bases). The germline V and J ends were trimmed by 8 bases and 5 bases, with 24 bases remaining between them. The CDR3 runs 16 residues. CDR1 is MDHEN and CDR2 is SYDVKM in the germline V gene. The CDR3 DNA is TGTGCCAGCGAGAGAGTTCGAACTAGTGGGCGGGAGACCCAGTACTTC. Translating it yields CASERVRTSGRETQYF.

The V and J genes are TRBV28 and TRBJ2-3; D perhaps matches TRBD1 (6 bases). V lost 6 bases to trimming and J lost 1 base, with 8 bases between them. The CDR3 has 13 residues. Looked up from germline, CDR1 is MDHEN and CDR2 is SYDVKM. DNA for the CDR3: TGTGCCAGCAGAGCAGGGGGCACAGATACGCAGTATTTT. Encoded protein: CASRAGGTDTQYF.

V gene TRBV19 combines with J gene TRBJ2-7, with 8 bases matching TRBD1. The V and J ends lost 0 bases and 0 bases, in that order; junction bases with no gene match: 10. The CDR3 totals 18 residues. Germline loops: CDR1 LNHDA, CDR2 SQIVND (reference sequence). In nucleotides, the CDR3 is TGTGCCAGTAGTATAGAACTGAACAGGGGGGCAGTCTCCTACGAGCAGTACTTC. Protein sequence: CASSIELNRGAVSYEQYF.

This chain uses TRBV10-3 with TRBJ1-4, with unresolved D. V lost 0 bases and J 8 bases, leaving 7 bases between the germline ends. The CDR3 has 13 amino acids. Per germline, CDR1 ENHRY and CDR2 SYGVKD. The CDR3 DNA reads as TGTGCCATCAGTGAGTCGATGAGGGAAAAACTGTTTTTT. Translation: CAISESMREKLFF.

V and J are TRBV7-9 and TRBJ1-4; the D is unclear. The germline gives CDR1 SEHNR, CDR2 FQNEAQ (reference sequence). This CDR3 has 14 amino acids. The V end was cut by 0 bases, the J end by 7 bases, with 9 bases between. In nucleotides, the CDR3 is TGTGCCAGCAGCTTAGCGGGGAGGCCTGAAAAACTGTTTTTT. It specifies CASSLAGRPEKLFF. Drawing the rest from reference TRBV7-9 and TRBJ1-4, the complete variable domain is DTGVSQNPRHKITKRGQNVTFRCDPISEHNRLYWYRQTLGQGPEFLTYFQNEAQLEKSRLLSDRFSAERPKGSFSTLEIQRTEQGDSAMYLCASSLAGRPEKLFFGSGTQLSVL.

The chain is built from TRBV28 and TRBJ2-3; D possibly corresponds to TRBD2 (6 bases). V dropped 8 bases and J dropped 2 bases, with 8 bases sitting between them. Germline V lookup: CDR1 MDHEN, CDR2 SYDVKM. The CDR3 consists of 12 residues. CDR3: CASGLITDTQYF. The CDR3 bases are TGTGCCAGCGGACTAATCACAGATACGCAGTATTTT.

The rearrangement uses TRBV6-2 or TRBV6-3 and TRBJ1-1; D might be TRBD1 (6 bases). The V end was cut by 5 bases, the J end by 0 bases, with 19 bases between. Germline CDR1 and CDR2: MNHEY and SVGEGT. The length of the CDR3 is 17 residues. The CDR3 sequence: CASSRPSGQVMNTEAFF. In nucleotides, the CDR3 is TGTGCCAGCAGTCGCCCTTCGGGACAAGTCATGAACACTGAAGCTTTCTTT.

The V gene is TRBV27, the J gene TRBJ2-5, with TRBD1 matching 9 bases. CDR3 length equals 17 residues. Germline CDR1 is MNHEY and CDR2 is SMNVEV (reference sequence). V was clipped by 5 bases and J by 0 bases; unmatched bases: 10. CDR3 DNA: TGTGCCAGCAGTCCCGGGACAGGGAAAGCCTACCAAGAGACCCAGTACTTC. Its protein product is CASSPGTGKAYQETQYF.

J is TRBJ2-1 and V is TRBV5-1; no reliable D call. Germline CDR1 and CDR2: SGHRS and YFSETQ. V lost 0 bases, J lost 1 base, and 11 bases lay in between. CDR3 length: 16 residues. CDR3 in amino acids: CASSLAWPPSYNEQFF. CDR3 sequence (DNA): TGCGCCAGCAGCTTGGCTTGGCCACCTTCCTACAATGAGCAGTTCTTC.

The J gene is TRBJ2-7, the V gene TRBV4-1, with 8 positions matching TRBD2. CDR1 MGHRA and CDR2 YSYEKL come from the germline V gene. Losses at the gene ends were 6 bases for V and 0 bases for J; bases not matched to a gene: 16. The CDR3 has 18 amino acids. CDR3 in DNA: TGCGCCAGCAGTCCGGCGGGGCCTGGGGGGACTAGCTCCTACGAGCAGTACTTC. Translated: CASSPAGPGGTSSYEQYF.

This rearrangement joins TRBV19 to TRBJ2-7; D perhaps matches TRBD1 (6 bases). CDR1 and CDR2 from the germline V gene are LNHDA and SQIVND (reference sequence). CDR3 length equals 13 residues. The V gene lost 5 bases and the J gene lost 3 bases, with 11 bases spanning the gap. The CDR3 DNA reads TGTGCCAGTAGTCCACAGGGATACTACGAGCAGTACTTC. Protein product: CASSPQGYYEQYF.

The chain uses TRBV5-1 and TRBJ2-1, with no clear D. The CDR3 sequence is 15 residues long. The ends were cut back, 1 base at V and 0 bases at J, with 8 bases in the middle. The germline V gene has CDR1 SGHRS and CDR2 YFSETQ. The CDR3 sequence: CASSLQASSYNEQFF. DNA of the CDR3: TGCGCCAGCAGCTTGCAGGCCAGCTCCTACAATGAGCAGTTCTTC.

The chain carries TRBV21-1 and TRBJ1-2; the table names TRBD1, a call not compared with the DNA. TRBV21-1 is listed as a pseudogene. The CDR3 consists of 14 residues. The CDR3 DNA follows: TGTGCCAGCAGCATATGGGTCAGGGGGTATGGCTACACCTTC. Residues: CASSIWVRGYGYTF.

This chain uses TRBV24-1 with TRBJ2-5, with D unresolved. V lost 1 base and J lost 7, with 6 bases in between. Germline V gives CDR1 KGHDR, CDR2 SFDVKD. This CDR3 has 12 amino acids. The CDR3 DNA reads TGTGCCACCAGTGATTTCGGCGGGACCCAGTACTTC. Amino acid sequence: CATSDFGGTQYF.

V gene TRBV11-3 combines with J gene TRBJ2-5; TRBD2 matches 13 bases. The CDR3 consists of 15 residues. Germline V lookup: CDR1 SGHNT, CDR2 YENEEA. Losses at the gene ends were 4 bases for V and 3 bases for J; bases not matched to a gene: 2. The CDR3 nucleotides read TGTGCCAGCAGCTACGGGACTAGCGGGGAAGAGACCCAGTACTTC. As protein: CASSYGTSGEETQYF.

The chain links TRBV11-3 to TRBJ1-6, with 10 bases that match TRBD1. The CDR3 loop spans 20 amino acids. Unmatched junction bases numbered 21, after V lost 1 base and J lost 12 bases. Per germline, CDR1 SGHNT and CDR2 YENEEA. The CDR3 sequence: CASSLALRDRGSNDCVPLHF. CDR3 sequence (DNA): TGTGCCAGCAGCTTAGCCTTGAGGGACAGGGGATCGAACGACTGTGTACCCCTCCACTTT.

As to this clone: Other nucleotide sequences from this sample produce the same CDR3. This sequence joins TRBV7-2 and TRBJ2-2; D may be TRBD1 (6 bases). The CDR3 is 14 amino acids. Germline lookup yields CDR1 SGHTA and CDR2 FQGNSA. V gave up 1 base and J gave up 5 bases, with 8 bases separating them. CDR3 sequence reads: CASSLGQGTGELFF. The CDR3 DNA reads TGTGCCAGCAGCTTAGGTCAGGGGACCGGGGAGCTGTTTTTT.

The V gene is TRBV6-5, the J gene TRBJ1-2; no definite D call. The ends were cut back, 6 bases at V and 1 base at J, with 6 bases in the middle. Germline CDR1 MNHEY, CDR2 SVGAGI. This CDR3 comprises 12 residues. This chain's CDR3 is CASRGVNYGYTF. CDR3 bases: TGTGCCAGCAGAGGAGTTAACTATGGCTACACCTTC.